This T cell receptor beta chain was sequenced during a study of vaccination effects on CD4 cells after COVID-19. Looking at the study overall: Wells each received some 2.2 million PBMC, cultured with approximately 9.7 IU/ml IL-2 and about 9.4 ug/ml peptides. Study-wide results and caveats: Clones of infection and vaccine origin contracted markedly late after vaccination. Nearly all vaccine-induced clones in healthy recipients recognized only SARS-CoV-2.

This CDR3 has 16 amino acids. Deletions cut 0 bases from V and 4 bases from J, with 15 bases between. Germline loops: CDR1 MNHEY, CDR2 SVGAGI. Only in-frame clones appear in the TCRdb table, and some are missing; sequencing was by immunoSEQ multiplex PCR. Here the sample spans 35,000 to 40,000 clones, roughly 82% being singletons. As regards this clone: Its antigen remains unidentified.

Culture lasted about ten days before CD4+ T cell isolation. At days 3 and 7, half of the medium was exchanged for IL-2 medium. The source material was CD4+ T cells from PBMCs cultured without peptide, sampled before COVID-19 vaccination. The rearrangement links TRBV6-5 to TRBJ2-5, with D possibly called TRBD1 or TRBD2 (7 bases each). The TCR comes from a human donor who received a COVID-19 vaccine. The CDR3 nucleotides read TGTGCCAGCAGTTACTCGTGGGAGGGGGCCTCAGAGACCCAGTACTTC. It encodes CASSYSWEGASETQYF.